The entry below describes one TCR beta chain. The data were obtained in a study of OX40 agonist ivuxolimab in advanced cancers. Study details: Two cutaneous melanoma patients and one hepatocellular carcinoma patient, three in all, had partial responses.

Some clones are missing from TCRdb's copy, which holds only in-frame ones; the method was immunoSEQ multiplex PCR. Of 75,000 to 90,000 clones listed, around 90% are singletons. The germline V gene encodes CDR1 SNHLY and CDR2 FYNNEI. With 5 bases clipped from V and 5 bases from J, the junction kept 13 bases outside the gene matches. CDR3 size: 17 residues. The TCR comes from an adult with an advanced solid tumor such as melanoma, head and neck, liver or kidney cancer. The sample consisted of CD4+ or CD8+ T cells sorted from blood, taken in a trial of the OX40 agonist ivuxolimab. This chain links TRBV2 with TRBJ2-3; 10 nucleotides agree with TRBD2. The CDR3 coding sequence is TGTGCCAGCAGTCCCGTAGCGGGAGGAAGTTTGAGAGATACGCAGTATTTT. Translating gives CASSPVAGGSLRDTQYF.